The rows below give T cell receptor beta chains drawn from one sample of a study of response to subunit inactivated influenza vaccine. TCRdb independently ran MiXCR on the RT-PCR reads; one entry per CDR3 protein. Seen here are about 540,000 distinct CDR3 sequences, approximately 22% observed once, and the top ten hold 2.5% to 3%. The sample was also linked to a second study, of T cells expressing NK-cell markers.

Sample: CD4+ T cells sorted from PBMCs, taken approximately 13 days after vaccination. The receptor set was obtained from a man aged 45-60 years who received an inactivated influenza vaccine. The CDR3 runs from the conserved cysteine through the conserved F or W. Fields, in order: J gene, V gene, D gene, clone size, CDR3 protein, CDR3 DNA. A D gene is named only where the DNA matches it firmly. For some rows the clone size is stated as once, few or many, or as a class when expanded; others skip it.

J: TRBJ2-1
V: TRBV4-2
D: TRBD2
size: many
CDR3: CASSQGLAGGPFEQFF
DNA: TGTGCCAGCAGCCAAGGGCTAGCGGGAGGGCCGTTTGAGCAGTTCTTC

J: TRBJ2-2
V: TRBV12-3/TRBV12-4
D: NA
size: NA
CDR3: CASSLDSLSGELFF
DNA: TGTGCCAGCAGTTTGGACAGTCTGAGCGGGGAGCTGTTTTTT

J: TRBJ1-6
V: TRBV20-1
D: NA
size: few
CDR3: CSARVPGRWDSPLHF
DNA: TGCAGTGCTAGGGTACCAGGGAGATGGGATTCACCCCTCCACTTT

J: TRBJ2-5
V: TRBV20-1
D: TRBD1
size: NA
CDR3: CSAFRGHQETQYF
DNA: TGCAGTGCTTTTAGGGGGCATCAAGAGACCCAGTACTTC

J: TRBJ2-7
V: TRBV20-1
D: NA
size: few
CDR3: CSAPRDPTYEQYF
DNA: TGCAGTGCCCCCCGGGATCCTACCTACGAGCAGTACTTC

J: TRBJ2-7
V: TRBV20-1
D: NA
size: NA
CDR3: CSAAGTSAYEQYF
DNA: TGCAGTGCGGCAGGGACGTCCGCCTACGAGCAGTACTTC

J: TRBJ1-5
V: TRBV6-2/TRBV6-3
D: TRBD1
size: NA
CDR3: CASSKTGGGGQPQHF
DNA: TGTGCCAGCAGTAAAACAGGGGGCGGCGGTCAGCCCCAGCATTTT

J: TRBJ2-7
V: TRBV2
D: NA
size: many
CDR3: CASSSRLEKRYF
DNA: TGTGCCAGCAGTTCAAGACTTGAAAAGCGGTACTTC

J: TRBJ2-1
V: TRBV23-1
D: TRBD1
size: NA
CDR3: CASLSRGVGWDRPYNEQFF
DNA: TGCGCCAGCTTATCCCGTGGGGTTGGTTGGGACAGGCCTTACAATGAGCAGTTCTTC

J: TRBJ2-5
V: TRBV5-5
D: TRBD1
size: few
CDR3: CASSGGQPQETQYF
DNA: TGTGCCAGCAGCGGGGGACAGCCCCAAGAGACCCAGTACTTC

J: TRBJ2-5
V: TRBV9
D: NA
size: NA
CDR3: CASSVAGGLLETQYF
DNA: TGTGCCAGCAGCGTAGCTGGGGGTTTACTAGAGACCCAGTACTTC

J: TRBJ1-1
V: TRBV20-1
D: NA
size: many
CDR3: CSAATVMNTEAFF
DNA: TGCAGTGCCGCGACAGTCATGAACACTGAAGCTTTCTTT

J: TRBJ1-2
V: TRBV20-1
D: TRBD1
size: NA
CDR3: CSASVTLLGQGFYGYTF
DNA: TGCAGTGCTAGCGTCACCCTACTAGGACAGGGATTCTATGGCTACACCTTC

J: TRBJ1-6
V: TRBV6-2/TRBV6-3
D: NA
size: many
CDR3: CATLGLSSYNSPLHF
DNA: TGTGCCACGCTTGGACTGAGCTCCTATAATTCACCCCTCCACTTT

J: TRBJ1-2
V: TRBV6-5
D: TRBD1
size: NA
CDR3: CASSYGGQGSTYGYTF
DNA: TGTGCCAGCAGTTATGGGGGACAGGGGAGTACCTATGGCTACACCTTC

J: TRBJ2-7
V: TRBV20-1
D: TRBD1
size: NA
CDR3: CSAATGINEQYF
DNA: TGCAGTGCTGCGACAGGGATCAACGAGCAGTACTTC

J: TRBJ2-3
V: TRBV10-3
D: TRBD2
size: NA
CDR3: CAINPGLAGEVPDTQYF
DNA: TGTGCCATCAATCCGGGACTAGCGGGGGAAGTCCCAGATACGCAGTATTTT

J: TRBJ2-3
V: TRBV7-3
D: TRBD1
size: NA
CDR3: CASRNYKPGQGRIPRDTDTQYF
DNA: TGTGCCAGCAGAAACTATAAGCCGGGACAGGGAAGGATCCCGAGGGACACAGATACGCAGTATTTT

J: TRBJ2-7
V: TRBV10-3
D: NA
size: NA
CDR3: CAIGGTAYEQYF
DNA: TGTGCCATTGGGGGGACAGCCTACGAGCAGTACTTC

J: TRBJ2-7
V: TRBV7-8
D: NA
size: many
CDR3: CASSPPGAYEQYF
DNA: TGTGCCAGCAGCCCCCCGGGAGCCTACGAGCAGTACTTC